One sample yielded the 5 T cell receptor beta chains listed below, sequenced in a study of cytomegalovirus exposure and HLA in healthy donors. Sequenced by immunoSEQ multiplex PCR; TCRdb stores in-frame clones only, minus some. The sample yields 150,000 to 200,000 clones, around nine tenths seen once. The material sequenced was PBMCs. The receptors were sampled from a man between 18 and 35 years old in good health and CMV-seropositive.

The rearrangement uses TRBV5-4 and TRBJ1-1, with a tentative D call TRBD1 (6 bases). The CDR3 covers 13 residues. CDR1 is SGHNT, CDR2 YYREEE, per germline (reference sequence). The ends were cut back, 5 bases at V and 5 bases at J, with 13 bases in the middle. The CDR3 sequence is CASRMTRGTEAFF. The CDR3 DNA is TGTGCCAGCAGGATGACCAGGGGAACTGAAGCTTTCTTT.

CDR3 protein: CASSPGISYEQYF. As DNA, the CDR3 is TGTGCCAGCAGCCCCGGGATCTCCTACGAGCAGTACTTC. This sequence joins TRBV28 and TRBJ2-7; possible D gene TRBD2, 5 bases. This CDR3 comprises 13 residues. The V gene lost 6 bases and the J gene lost 0 bases, with 9 bases spanning the gap. The V gene's germline CDR1 is MDHEN and CDR2 SYDVKM.

The table lists this clone with a count of one. The chain carries TRBV27 and TRBJ2-1; TRBD1 matches 12 bases. Germline V gene sequence: CDR1 MNHEY, CDR2 SMNVEV (reference sequence). The CDR3 length is 14 residues. V lost 8 bases, J lost 5 bases, and 4 bases stayed unmatched. The CDR3 DNA sequence: TGTGCCAGCCGGCGGGACAGGGGGCACAATGAGCAGTTCTTC. Translation: CASRRDRGHNEQFF.

This clone came up once. Mismatch with germline at one junction end may stem from a read error. The chain has TRBV27 and TRBJ2-1; TRBD2 is a possible D gene (5 bases). CDR1 MNHEY and CDR2 SMNVEV come from the germline V gene (reference sequence). This CDR3 has 13 amino acids. The CDR3 DNA sequence: TGTGCCAGCGAAGCGGACTCCTCCAATGAGCAGTTCTTC. It is translated as CASEADSSNEQFF.

The V gene is TRBV19, the J gene TRBJ1-3; possibly TRBD1 for D (5 bases). Germline V gives CDR1 LNHDA, CDR2 SQIVND (reference sequence). Deletions cut 8 bases from V and 0 bases from J, with 8 bases between. This CDR3 spans 13 amino acids. The CDR3 sequence is CASGHLSGNTIYF. CDR3 nucleotide sequence: TGTGCCAGTGGACACCTCTCTGGAAACACCATATATTTT.